A single sample gave rise to the 17 T cell receptor beta chains below, sequenced in a study of blood T cell repertoires in COVID-19. Libraries were prepared by immunoSEQ multiplex PCR; TCRdb keeps only in-frame clonotypes and omits some of them. The sample records under 250,000 clones, about 91% being singletons. The source material was peripheral blood. These receptors all come from a woman between 35 and 50 years old with acute or convalescent COVID-19.

This chain connects TRBV5-6 to TRBJ2-3; 12 bases are a match to TRBD2. The germline V gene encodes CDR1 SGHDT and CDR2 YYEEEE. The J segment lost 3 bases and the V segment lost 4 bases, leaving 9 bases of the junction unmatched. This CDR3 contains 17 residues. As DNA, the CDR3 is TGTGCCAGCAGCCTGACTAGCGGGGGCTCTAGGACAGATACGCAGTATTTT. This encodes CASSLTSGGSRTDTQYF. The full variable domain, with the rest looked up from reference TRBV5-6 and TRBJ2-3, is DAGVTQSPTHLIKTRGQQVTLRCSPKSGHDTVSWYQQALGQGPQFIFQYYEEEERQRGNFPDRFSGHQFPNYSSELNVNALLLGDSALYLCASSLTSGGSRTDTQYFGPGTRLTVL.

The chain employs TRBV9 and TRBJ2-3; TRBD2 matches at 8 bases. CDR1 is SGDLS, CDR2 YYNGEE, per germline. This CDR3 has 16 amino acids. V dropped 2 bases and J dropped 2; count of bases not matched to a gene: 7. CDR3 coding DNA: TGTGCCAGCAGCGTCGGGATAGCGGGATACACAGATACGCAGTATTTT. It encodes CASSVGIAGYTDTQYF.

The chain carries TRBV6-5 and TRBJ1-2, with 7 bases that match TRBD1. There are 13 residues in the CDR3. The V gene's germline CDR1 is MNHEY and CDR2 SVGAGI. The V and J ends lost 6 bases and 0 bases, in that order; junction bases with no gene match: 1. The CDR3 sequence is CASRGQANYGYTF. Written as DNA, the CDR3 is TGTGCCAGCAGAGGACAGGCTAACTATGGCTACACCTTC.

This chain connects TRBV5-1 to TRBJ2-2; the D gene is possibly TRBD1 (5 bases). Germline values: CDR1 SGHRS, CDR2 YFSETQ. V was cut by 2 bases and J by 2 bases, with 16 bases left in between. The CDR3 is 17 amino acids. In nucleotides, the CDR3 is TGCGCCAGCAGCTTTATTGCCTGGGGCAGTAACACCGGGGAGCTGTTTTTT. This encodes CASSFIAWGSNTGELFF.

Comments on this clone: Other DNA sequences in this specimen translate into the identical CDR3. V and J are TRBV5-1 and TRBJ2-3, with 9 bases aligning to TRBD1. This CDR3 has 14 amino acids. The V gene end was trimmed by 5 bases and the J gene end by 4 bases; junction bases not matched to a gene: 5. The germline V gene encodes CDR1 SGHRS and CDR2 YFSETQ. This CDR3 is CASSLGQGADTQYF. Written as DNA, the CDR3 is TGCGCCAGCAGTCTGGGACAGGGCGCAGATACGCAGTATTTT.

The chain links TRBV9 to TRBJ2-1; no clear D. The germline V gene has CDR1 SGDLS and CDR2 YYNGEE. CDR3 length equals 15 residues. Deletions cut 1 base from V and 0 bases from J, with 8 bases between. The CDR3 DNA is TGTGCCAGCAGCGTATATGGTAGCTCCTACAATGAGCAGTTCTTC. Translated, it gives CASSVYGSSYNEQFF. Full variable domain (rest looked up from reference TRBV9 and TRBJ2-1): DSGVTQTPKHLITATGQRVTLRCSPRSGDLSVYWYQQSLDQGLQFLIQYYNGEERAKGNILERFSAQQFPDLHSELNLSSLELGDSALYFCASSVYGSSYNEQFFGPGTRLTVL.

J is TRBJ2-3 and V is TRBV7-3, with 11 bases matching TRBD2. From germline, CDR1 is SGHTA and CDR2 FQGTGA. V gave up 0 bases and J gave up 4 bases; unmatched junction bases: 12. The CDR3 extends over 19 amino acids. The CDR3 loop reads CASSLTPLASGGTADTQYF. The CDR3 DNA follows: TGTGCCAGCAGCTTAACACCGTTGGCTAGCGGGGGGACCGCAGATACGCAGTATTTT.

The chain combines TRBV5-4 with TRBJ2-7; D may be TRBD1 (6 bases). The CDR3 runs to 13 residues. Trimming took off 0 bases at V and 3 bases at J, with 7 bases between the two ends. Germline CDR1 SGHNT, CDR2 YYREEE (reference sequence). CDR3 nucleotide sequence: TGTGCCAGCAGCTTGGACAGGGTCTACGAGCAGTACGTC. This sequence encodes CASSLDRVYEQYV.

This sequence joins TRBV4-1 and TRBJ2-7; maybe TRBD1 (6 bases). The V end lost 4 bases, the J end lost 5 bases, and 15 bases lay between the germline ends. The length of the CDR3 is 14 residues. Germline lookup yields CDR1 MGHRA and CDR2 YSYEKL. CDR3: CASSRATGYDEQYV. Here the CDR3 DNA reads TGCGCCAGCAGCCGCGCCACAGGGTACGACGAGCAGTACGTC.

The chain is built from TRBV12-3 or TRBV12-4 and TRBJ2-5; D is possibly TRBD2 (6 bases). The V gene lost 6 bases and the J gene lost 5 bases, with 13 bases spanning the gap. The CDR3 runs to 13 residues. CDR3 coding DNA: TGTGCCAGCAGGGCACGGGGGTTGGAGACCCAGTACTTC. Its protein product is CASRARGLETQYF.

The chain uses TRBV29-1 and TRBJ1-2; TRBD1 matches at 11 bases. Germline-derived CDR1 and CDR2 are SQVTM and ANQGSEA. With V trimmed by 7 bases and J by 10 bases, 11 bases remained unmatched. This CDR3 comprises 13 residues. The CDR3 DNA reads TGCAGCGCCACGGGACAGGGGGACGTTACCTACACCTTC. Its protein product is CSATGQGDVTYTF.

V is TRBV1 and J is TRBJ2-5; the DNA was not used to check the table's D call, TRBD2. TRBV1 is given as a pseudogene. This CDR3 comprises 16 residues. The CDR3 is CTSSHLSGTAGETQYF. The CDR3 DNA is TGCACCAGCAGCCATCTCTCCGGGACTGCAGGGGAGACCCAGTACTTC.

This chain joins TRBV25-1 and TRBJ1-2; TRBD1 is a possible D gene (5 bases). The CDR3 loop spans 13 amino acids. Germline-derived CDR1 and CDR2 are MGHDK and SYGVNS. V was shortened by 5 bases and J by 4 bases, with 11 bases between the two germline ends. CDR3 DNA sequence: TGTGCCAGCAGTCAGGGCACGGTCTATGGCTACACCTTC. This gives the protein CASSQGTVYGYTF.

The rearrangement joins TRBV19 to TRBJ1-5; D is ambiguous. The CDR3 sequence is 16 residues long. Germline values: CDR1 LNHDA, CDR2 SQIVND (reference sequence). With 7 bases removed from V and 1 base from J, the gap between germline ends came to 17 bases. The CDR3 here is CASTKGGLESNQPQHF. The CDR3 DNA sequence: TGTGCCAGTACTAAGGGCGGGTTAGAAAGCAATCAGCCCCAGCATTTT.

The genes are TRBV6-6 and TRBJ1-3; 9 nucleotides align to TRBD1. This CDR3 is built from 16 residues. J was trimmed by 0 bases and V by 6 bases; bases with no gene match: 6. Germline CDR1 is MNHNY and CDR2 is SVGAGI (reference sequence). The CDR3 DNA reads TGTGCCAGCAGGGGACAGGGAATCGTCTCTGGAAACACCATATATTTT. Translated, it gives CASRGQGIVSGNTIYF.

This clone has just a few counts. CDR3 bases: TGTGCCAGCAAGGATCCAGTAGGACTAGCGGGGAAAGCCGGGGAGCTGTTTTTT. Its translation: CASKDPVGLAGKAGELFF. The chain is built from TRBV2 and TRBJ2-2; the match to TRBD2 covers 12 bases. CDR3 length: 18 residues. With 7 bases clipped from V and 6 bases from J, the junction kept 15 bases outside the gene matches. CDR1 is SNHLY and CDR2 is FYNNEI in the germline V gene.

CDR3 nucleotides: TGTGCCAGCAGCCAAGATGGTTACAGGAACACTGAAGCTTTCTTT. This translates into CASSQDGYRNTEAFF. The V gene is TRBV4-2, the J gene TRBJ1-1; D remains unclear. Germline-derived CDR1 and CDR2 are LGHNA and YNFKEQ. The germline V and J ends were trimmed by 0 bases and 1 base, with 9 bases remaining between them. The CDR3 has 15 amino acids.